These 10 T cell receptor beta chains were sequenced from one sample in a study of high-grade serous ovarian cancer treatment subgroups. Tumor samples were obtained before definitive surgery or chemotherapy. TCRdb's copy holds only in-frame clones and misses some; the assay was immunoSEQ multiplex PCR. The sample contains 4,500 to 6,000 clones, 60% to 80% of which appear only once. The sequenced sample was tumor tissue. The source of these receptors is a human donor with high-grade serous ovarian cancer.

The rearrangement links TRBV4-2 to TRBJ2-5; 9 nucleotides match TRBD1. CDR3 length equals 15 residues. Germline loops: CDR1 LGHNA, CDR2 YNFKEQ. Trimming at V came to 0 bases and at J to 5 bases, leaving 4 bases not matched to a gene. CDR3 in DNA: TGTGCCAGCAGCCAAGAGTACGGGACAGGGGAGACCCAGTACTTC. Translated, it gives CASSQEYGTGETQYF.

This rearrangement joins TRBV18 to TRBJ1-2; the D is unclear. Germline lookup yields CDR1 KGHSH and CDR2 LQKENI. V was cut by 6 bases and J by 3 bases, with 20 bases left in between. CDR3 size: 16 residues. This CDR3 reads CASSRSRTGGDYGYTF. Here the CDR3 DNA reads TGTGCCAGCTCTCGATCCAGGACTGGCGGAGACTATGGCTACACCTTC.

The chain couples TRBV27 to TRBJ2-7; 10 bases line up with TRBD1. V was clipped by 6 bases and J by 0 bases; unmatched bases: 5. Germline values: CDR1 MNHEY, CDR2 SMNVEV (reference sequence). CDR3 length equals 15 residues. Here the CDR3 reads CASRRQGASSYEQYF. The CDR3 coding sequence is TGTGCCAGCAGGCGACAGGGGGCGAGCTCCTACGAGCAGTACTTC.

This clone was observed once. A read error may account for a junction end that differs from germline. The chain couples TRBV5-1 to TRBJ2-7; TRBD1 matches at 7 bases. Germline values: CDR1 SGHRS, CDR2 YFSETQ. The CDR3 runs to 13 residues. In DNA form, the CDR3 reads TGCGCCAGCAGCGAGAGTGAGGGGGCAGCTAAAAACTTC. Protein product: CASSESEGAAKNF.

This clone appeared a few times. V usage is TRBV9 and J usage is TRBJ1-1, with 7 bases lining up with TRBD1. Germline V gene data show CDR1 as SGDLS and CDR2 as YYNGEE. V dropped 2 bases and J dropped 5; count of bases not matched to a gene: 6. The CDR3 is made up of 14 amino acids. Here the CDR3 DNA reads TGTGCCAGCAGCGTTGTACGGGGACAGACTGAAGCTTTCTTT. Encoded protein: CASSVVRGQTEAFF.

This clone occurred a few times. The rearrangement links TRBV5-5 to TRBJ2-1; D remains unclear. Germline CDR1 SGHKS, CDR2 YYEKEE (reference sequence). This CDR3 is built from 12 residues. V was clipped by 0 bases and J by 10 bases, with 8 bases between them. As DNA, the CDR3 is TGTGCCAGCAGCTTGGCCCGCCAGGAGCAGTTCTTC. Its protein is CASSLARQEQFF.

This clone was seen once. This chain connects TRBV28 to TRBJ1-2, with TRBD1 as a possible D gene (5 bases). The CDR3 loop spans 15 amino acids. The germline V gene encodes CDR1 MDHEN and CDR2 SYDVKM. V was pared by 3 bases and J by 9 bases, with 20 bases between. CDR3 amino acids: CASSLSAGLGKSYTF. The CDR3 DNA reads as TGTGCCAGCAGTTTGAGTGCAGGGCTTGGGAAGAGCTACACCTTC.

This clone is a singleton in its sample. The chain combines TRBV4-2 with TRBJ2-1; D gene unclear. Germline loops: CDR1 LGHNA, CDR2 YNFKEQ. The CDR3 is 12 amino acids. V lost 3 bases to trimming and J lost 5 bases, with 5 bases between them. CDR3 loop: CASSHRDNEQFF. DNA for the CDR3: TGTGCCAGCAGCCACCGAGACAATGAGCAGTTCTTC.

This clone was seen more than once but under ten times. The V and J genes are TRBV5-8 and TRBJ2-7; possibly TRBD2 for D (5 bases). CDR1 and CDR2 (germline): SGHTS, YDEGEE. This CDR3 has 13 residues. Deletions cut 7 bases from V and 2 bases from J, with 13 bases between. CDR3: CASEGGSPYEQYF. CDR3 in DNA: TGTGCCAGCGAGGGCGGGTCCCCCTACGAGCAGTACTTC.

V is TRBV4-2 and J is TRBJ2-5; 13 nucleotides match TRBD2. J gave up 11 bases and V 4 bases, and 7 bases lay outside the gene matches. This CDR3 region has 14 residues. CDR1 is LGHNA and CDR2 is YNFKEQ in the germline V gene. CDR3 coding DNA: TGTGCCAGCAGCCCTGGGACTAGCGGGGTTGAGCAGTACTTC. This gives the protein CASSPGTSGVEQYF.